The source of this T cell receptor beta chain is a study of T cell responses to AZD1222 COVID-19 vaccine. The CDR3 is 14 amino acids. Trimming shortened V by 0 bases and J by 2 bases, and 7 bases separated the two germline ends. Germline V CDR1 and CDR2: LGHNA, YSLEER. Sequencing was performed with immunoSEQ multiplex PCR; in TCRdb, only in-frame clones are kept and a portion is missing. The sample holds about 96,000 clones; 85% to 90% are singletons and the top ten take 26%. Whole-study findings and limits: There were mostly white British donors and more females than males, and clonal diversity was possibly underestimated. In the spike-specific TCR repertoire, nearly half reportedly target unmutated variant regions.

Regarding this clone: Its specificity is unknown.

Specimen: peripheral blood, collected on day 0 of AZD1222 vaccination. The chain links TRBV4-3 to TRBJ1-1, with unresolved D. The sequence derives from an adult in good health. The CDR3 sequence: CASSQDIINTEAFF. As DNA, the CDR3 is TGCGCCAGCAGCCAAGACATTATTAACACTGAAGCTTTCTTT.